These T cell receptor beta chains were read from a single sample in a study of T-cell memory formation after mild COVID-19. TCRdb ran MiXCR on the 5' RACE reads and lists one entry per CDR3 protein. The data contain 100,000 to 150,000 distinct CDR3 sequences, about 5.9% of them singletons. The source material was PBMCs or a T cell subset sorted from them (not recorded which). The receptors originated from an adult woman who had mild COVID-19 (a few samples of this study predate the infection). Cell type and time point are not known. Each CDR3 is given with its conserved first and last residue. Each record gives: V gene, J gene, CDR3 length, D gene, clone size, CDR3 protein, CDR3 DNA. D genes are given only for firm matches. Only some rows state a clone size, as once, few, many or a class for expanded clones.

TRBV29-1	TRBJ2-7	12	TRBD1	.	CSVEGTGAEQYF	TGCAGCGTTGAAGGGACAGGGGCCGAGCAGTACTTC
TRBV7-3	TRBJ2-1	13	.	many	CASSDGTYNEQFF	TGTGCCAGCAGCGACGGGACTTACAATGAGCAGTTCTTC
TRBV6-5	TRBJ2-7	14	TRBD1	.	CASSSGQGVYEQYF	TGTGCCAGCAGTTCGGGACAGGGCGTCTACGAGCAGTACTTC
TRBV18	TRBJ2-7	15	.	few	CASSPKTGTGYEQYF	TGTGCCAGCTCACCAAAGACTGGAACGGGCTACGAGCAGTACTTC
TRBV20-1	TRBJ1-1	14	.	many	CSAREWGANTEAFF	TGCAGTGCTAGAGAGTGGGGGGCGAACACTGAAGCTTTCTTT
TRBV12-3/TRBV12-4	TRBJ1-1	15	.	.	CASSFSAGGMTEAFF	TGTGCCAGCAGTTTTTCGGCCGGGGGAATGACTGAAGCTTTCTTT
TRBV30	TRBJ1-2	16	.	.	CAWSSTEGDRDYGYTF	TGTGCCTGGAGTTCCACTGAGGGGGATCGGGACTATGGCTACACCTTC
TRBV29-1	TRBJ2-3	16	TRBD2	.	CSVASGTSGRGDTQYF	TGCAGCGTTGCTTCCGGGACTAGCGGGAGAGGAGATACGCAGTATTTT
TRBV4-1	TRBJ2-5	15	.	.	CASSQGTGTRETQYF	TGCGCCAGCAGCCAAGGCACCGGGACAAGGGAGACCCAGTACTTC
TRBV3-1	TRBJ1-5	16	TRBD1	few	CASSQEGQGRNQPQHF	TGTGCCAGCAGCCAAGAAGGACAGGGGAGAAATCAGCCCCAGCATTTT
TRBV2	TRBJ2-5	14	TRBD2	many	CASSPGGGAETQYF	TGTGCCAGCAGCCCGGGCGGGGGGGCTGAGACCCAGTACTTC
TRBV6-2/TRBV6-3	TRBJ2-5	14	TRBD2	.	CASRASAGGETQYF	TGTGCCAGCAGGGCTTCAGCGGGAGGTGAGACCCAGTACTTC
TRBV5-4	TRBJ1-1	13	.	many	CASSLQGIPEAFF	TGTGCCAGCAGCTTGCAGGGTATCCCTGAAGCTTTCTTT
TRBV3-1	TRBJ2-7	14	TRBD1	few	CASSRRDREDEQYF	TGTGCCAGCAGCCGGCGGGACAGGGAGGACGAGCAGTACTTC
TRBV20-1	TRBJ1-5	14	TRBD1	.	CSADRATGNQPQHF	TGCAGTGCTGACAGGGCGACGGGCAATCAGCCCCAGCATTTT